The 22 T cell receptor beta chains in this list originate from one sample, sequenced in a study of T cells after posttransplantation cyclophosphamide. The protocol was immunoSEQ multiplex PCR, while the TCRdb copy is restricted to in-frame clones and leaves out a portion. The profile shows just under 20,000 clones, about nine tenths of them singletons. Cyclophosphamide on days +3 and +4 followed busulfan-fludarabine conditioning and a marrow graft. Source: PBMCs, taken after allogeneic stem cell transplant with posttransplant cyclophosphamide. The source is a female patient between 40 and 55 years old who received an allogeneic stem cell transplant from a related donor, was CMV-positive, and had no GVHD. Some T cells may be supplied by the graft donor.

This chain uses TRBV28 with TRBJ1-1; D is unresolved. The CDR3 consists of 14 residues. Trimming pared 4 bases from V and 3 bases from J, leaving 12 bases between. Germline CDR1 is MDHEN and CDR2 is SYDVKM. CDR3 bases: TGTGCCAGCAGTTCCAAACCGGTGGACACTGAAGCTTTCTTT. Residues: CASSSKPVDTEAFF.

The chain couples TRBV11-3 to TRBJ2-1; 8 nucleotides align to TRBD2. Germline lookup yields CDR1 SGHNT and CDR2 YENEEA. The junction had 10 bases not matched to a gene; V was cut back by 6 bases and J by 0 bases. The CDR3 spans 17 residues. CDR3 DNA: TGTGCCAGCAGTACGGGAGGGCCCATTAGCTCCTACAATGAGCAGTTCTTC. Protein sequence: CASSTGGPISSYNEQFF.

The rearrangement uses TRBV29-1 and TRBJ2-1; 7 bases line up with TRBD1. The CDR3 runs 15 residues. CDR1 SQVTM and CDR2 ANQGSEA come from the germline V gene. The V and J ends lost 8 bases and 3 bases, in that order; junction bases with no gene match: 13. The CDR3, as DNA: TGCAGCATACCCCGACAGGGAGACATCTACAATGAGCAGTTCTTC. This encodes CSIPRQGDIYNEQFF.

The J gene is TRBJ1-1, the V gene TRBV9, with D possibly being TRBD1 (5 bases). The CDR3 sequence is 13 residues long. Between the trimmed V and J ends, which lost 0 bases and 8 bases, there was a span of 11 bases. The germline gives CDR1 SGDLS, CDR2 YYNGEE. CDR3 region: CASSVAAAGEAFF. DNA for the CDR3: TGTGCCAGCAGCGTAGCCGCGGCAGGGGAAGCTTTCTTT.

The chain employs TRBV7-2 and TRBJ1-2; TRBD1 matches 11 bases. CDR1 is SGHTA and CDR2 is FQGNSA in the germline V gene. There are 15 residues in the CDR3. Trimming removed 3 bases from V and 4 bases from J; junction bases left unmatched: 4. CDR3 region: CASSFSGTGGYGYTF. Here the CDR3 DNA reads TGTGCCAGCAGCTTTTCCGGGACAGGGGGCTATGGCTACACCTTC.

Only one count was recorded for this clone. The CDR3 sequence: CASKLAGGTDTQYF. For the CDR3, the DNA is TGCGCCAGCAAACTAGCGGGAGGCACAGATACGCAGTATTTT. This rearrangement joins TRBV5-1 to TRBJ2-3; TRBD2 matches at 11 bases. Germline V gives CDR1 SGHRS, CDR2 YFSETQ. The CDR3 totals 14 residues. V shed 6 bases and J 1 base; nucleotides not matched to a gene: 1.

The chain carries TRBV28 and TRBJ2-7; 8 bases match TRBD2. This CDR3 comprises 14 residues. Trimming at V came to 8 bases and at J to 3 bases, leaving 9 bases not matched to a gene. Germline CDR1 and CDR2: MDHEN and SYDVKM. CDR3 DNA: TGTGCCAGCTTGCGGGGAGCGGGAGTCTACGAGCAGTACTTC. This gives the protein CASLRGAGVYEQYF. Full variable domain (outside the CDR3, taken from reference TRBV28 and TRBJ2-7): DVKVTQSSRYLVKRTGEKVFLECVQDMDHENMFWYRQDPGLGLRLIYFSYDVKMKEKGDIPEGYSVSREKKERFSLILESASTNQTSMYLCASLRGAGVYEQYFGPGTRLTVT.

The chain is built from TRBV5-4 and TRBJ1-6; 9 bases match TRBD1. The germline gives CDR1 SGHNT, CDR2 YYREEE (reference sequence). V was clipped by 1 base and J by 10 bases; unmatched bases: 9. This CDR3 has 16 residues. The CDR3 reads CASSLFGTGLYSPLHF. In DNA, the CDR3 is TGTGCCAGCAGCTTGTTCGGGACAGGGCTCTACTCACCCCTCCACTTT.

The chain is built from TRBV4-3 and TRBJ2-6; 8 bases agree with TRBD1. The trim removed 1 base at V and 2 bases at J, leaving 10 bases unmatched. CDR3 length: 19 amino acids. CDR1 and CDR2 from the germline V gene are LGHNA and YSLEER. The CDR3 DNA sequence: TGCGCCAGCAGCCAAGTTCGGACAGGGATGCTGGCTGGGGCCAACGTCCTGACTTTC. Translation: CASSQVRTGMLAGANVLTF.

CDR3: CASSQDRLNTGELFF. The CDR3 nucleotides read TGCGCCAGCAGCCAAGACCGACTAAACACCGGGGAGCTGTTTTTT. V usage is TRBV4-3 and J usage is TRBJ2-2, with D tentatively TRBD2 (5 bases). Per germline, CDR1 LGHNA and CDR2 YSLEER. Trimming pared 0 bases from V and 2 bases from J, leaving 7 bases between. This CDR3 has 15 amino acids.

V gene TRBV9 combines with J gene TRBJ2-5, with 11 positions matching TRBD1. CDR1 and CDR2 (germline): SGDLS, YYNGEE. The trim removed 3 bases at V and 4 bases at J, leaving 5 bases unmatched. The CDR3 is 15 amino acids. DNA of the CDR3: TGTGCCAGCAGCGCGTCCGGGACAGGGGGAGAGACCCAGTACTTC. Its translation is CASSASGTGGETQYF.

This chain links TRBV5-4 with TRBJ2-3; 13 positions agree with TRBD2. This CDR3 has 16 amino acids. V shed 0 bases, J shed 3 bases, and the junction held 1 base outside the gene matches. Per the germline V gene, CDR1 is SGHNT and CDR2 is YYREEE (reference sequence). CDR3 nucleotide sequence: TGTGCCAGCAGCTTGGCACTAGCGGGAGGGACAGATACGCAGTATTTT. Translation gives CASSLALAGGTDTQYF.

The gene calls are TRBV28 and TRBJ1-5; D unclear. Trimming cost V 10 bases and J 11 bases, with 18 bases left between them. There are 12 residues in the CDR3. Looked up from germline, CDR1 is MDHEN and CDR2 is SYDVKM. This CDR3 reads CATRVAQRAQHF. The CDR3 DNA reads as TGTGCCACCCGGGTGGCCCAGCGTGCCCAGCATTTT. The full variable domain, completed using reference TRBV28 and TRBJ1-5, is DVKVTQSSRYLVKRTGEKVFLECVQDMDHENMFWYRQDPGLGLRLIYFSYDVKMKEKGDIPEGYSVSREKKERFSLILESASTNQTSMYLCATRVAQRAQHFGDGTRLSIL.

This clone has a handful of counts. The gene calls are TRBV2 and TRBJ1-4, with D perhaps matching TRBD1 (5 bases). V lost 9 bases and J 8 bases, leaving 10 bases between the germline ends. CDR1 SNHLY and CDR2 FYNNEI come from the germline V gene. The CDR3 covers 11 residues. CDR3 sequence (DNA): TGTGCCAGGCGGGAGGGGGAAAAACTGTTTTTT. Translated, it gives CARREGEKLFF.

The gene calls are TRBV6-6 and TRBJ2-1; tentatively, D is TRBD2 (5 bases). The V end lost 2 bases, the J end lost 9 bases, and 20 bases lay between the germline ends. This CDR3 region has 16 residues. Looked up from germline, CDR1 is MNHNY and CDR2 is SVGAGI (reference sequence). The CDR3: CASSYPSLAPRAEQFF. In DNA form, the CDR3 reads TGTGCCAGCAGTTACCCAAGTCTAGCCCCGAGGGCTGAGCAGTTCTTC.

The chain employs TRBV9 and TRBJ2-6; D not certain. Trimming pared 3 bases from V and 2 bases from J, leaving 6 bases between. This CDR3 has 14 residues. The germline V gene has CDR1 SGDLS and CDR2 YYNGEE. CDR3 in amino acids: CASSGYTGANVLTF. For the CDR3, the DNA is TGTGCCAGCAGCGGATACACTGGGGCCAACGTCCTGACTTTC.

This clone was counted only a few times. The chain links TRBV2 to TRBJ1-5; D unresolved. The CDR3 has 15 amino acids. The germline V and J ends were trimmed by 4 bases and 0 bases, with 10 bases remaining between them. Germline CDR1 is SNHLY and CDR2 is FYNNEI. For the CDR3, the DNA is TGTGCCAGCAGTGTAGGAGAATATAGCAATCAGCCCCAGCATTTT. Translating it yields CASSVGEYSNQPQHF. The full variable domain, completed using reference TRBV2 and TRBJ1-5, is EPEVTQTPSHQVTQMGQEVILRCVPISNHLYFYWYRQILGQKVEFLVSFYNNEISEKSEIFDDQFSVERPDGSNFTLKIRSTKLEDSAMYFCASSVGEYSNQPQHFGDGTRLSIL.

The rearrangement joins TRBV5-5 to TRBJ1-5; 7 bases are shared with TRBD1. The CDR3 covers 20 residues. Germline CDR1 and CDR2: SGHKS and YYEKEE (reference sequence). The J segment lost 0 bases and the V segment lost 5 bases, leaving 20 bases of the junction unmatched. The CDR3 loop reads CASSMGFGVQGVISNQPQHF. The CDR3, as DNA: TGTGCCAGCAGTATGGGGTTCGGGGTCCAGGGGGTAATTAGCAATCAGCCCCAGCATTTT.

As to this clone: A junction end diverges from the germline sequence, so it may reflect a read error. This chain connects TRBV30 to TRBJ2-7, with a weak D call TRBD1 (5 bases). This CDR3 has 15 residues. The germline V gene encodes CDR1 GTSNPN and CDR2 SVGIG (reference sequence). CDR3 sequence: CAWSIWKGNSYERYF. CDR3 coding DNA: TGTGCCTGGAGTATCTGGAAGGGGAACTCCTACGAGCGGTACTTC.

Here the CDR3 DNA reads TGCGCCAGCAGCTTGGATGGGCACTCACAAGAGACCCAGTACTTC. It encodes CASSLDGHSQETQYF. The rearrangement links TRBV5-1 to TRBJ2-5; D is ambiguous. This CDR3 contains 15 residues. Germline V gene lookup returns CDR1 SGHRS and CDR2 YFSETQ. Trimming took off 0 bases at V and 2 bases at J, with 11 bases between the two ends.

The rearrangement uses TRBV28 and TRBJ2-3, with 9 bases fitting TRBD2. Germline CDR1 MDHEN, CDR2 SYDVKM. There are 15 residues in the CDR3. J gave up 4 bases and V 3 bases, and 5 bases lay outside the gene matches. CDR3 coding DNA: TGTGCCAGCAGTTTCGCGGGAGGGCTCCCAGATACGCAGTATTTT. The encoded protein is CASSFAGGLPDTQYF.

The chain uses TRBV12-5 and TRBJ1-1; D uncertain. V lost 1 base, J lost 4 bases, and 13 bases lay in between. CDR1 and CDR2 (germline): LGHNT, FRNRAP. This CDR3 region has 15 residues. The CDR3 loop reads CASGLEIRGGTEAFF. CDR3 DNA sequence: TGTGCTAGTGGTTTGGAAATCCGGGGAGGCACTGAAGCTTTCTTT.